The sequence of this T cell receptor beta chain was determined in a study of OX40 agonist ivuxolimab in advanced cancers. On this clone itself: Its matching antigen is unknown.

Study-level points and caveats: There were also nonresponders showing low normalized T-cell clonal expansion.

CDR3 size: 13 residues. CDR1 and CDR2 from the germline V gene are SGHAT and FQNNGV. V lost 5 bases and J lost 10; bases outside the gene matches: 3. This table comes from immunoSEQ multiplex PCR, and its TCRdb copy is limited to in-frame clones, with some not included. The sample holds about 64,000 clones, about 80% seen once. The chain joins TRBV11-2 to TRBJ2-3; 13 positions match TRBD2. The sequencing here drew on CD4+ or CD8+ T cells sorted from blood, taken in a trial of the OX40 agonist ivuxolimab. This receptor was obtained from an adult with an advanced solid tumor such as melanoma, head and neck, liver or kidney cancer. The CDR3 bases are TGTGCCAGCAGCCGGACTAGCGGGAGTGCGCAGTATTTT. Translation: CASSRTSGSAQYF.